The 10 T cell receptor beta chains below all came from one sample that was sequenced in a study of tumor-infiltrating lymphocytes in primary liver carcinoma. Extraction of RNA together with DNA used about 17-34 mg of unsorted bulk tissue. Production of TCR beta cDNA used approximately 480 ng total RNA together with a constant-region primer. Construction of TCR beta libraries relied on three successive nested multiplex PCR rounds employing slightly modified ARM-PCR. In the first two PCR rounds, TRBV1-TRBV30 forward primers were paired with a C-beta reverse primer, and each round lasted roughly 9 cycles. Each CDR3 protein is one row after TCRdb ran MiXCR on the multiplex PCR reads. This table has approximately 80,000 distinct CDR3 sequences, approximately 69% appearing once. The sample taken for sequencing was tumor-adjacent normal liver tissue. The receptors were gathered from a man in his forties with primary liver carcinoma and hepatitis B virus infection.

As regards this clonotype: A much larger clone differs from this one at a single base, so this may be a read error. The chain combines TRBV29-1 with TRBJ2-1; 9 nucleotides align to TRBD1. The CDR3 has 14 residues. Germline V lookup: CDR1 SQVTM, CDR2 ANQGSEA. CDR3 sequence (DNA): TGCAGCGTCACCCGGGACAGGGCGTACAATGCGCAGTTCTTC. Translated, it gives CSVTRDRAYNAQFF.

This clonotype was observed at least ten times. J is TRBJ2-1 and V is TRBV7-9; 14 nucleotides match TRBD2. V was pared by 4 bases and J by 6 bases, with 5 bases of the junction left unmatched. CDR3 length equals 16 residues. Germline values: CDR1 SEHNR, CDR2 FQNEAQ (reference sequence). The CDR3 is CASSSPTSGRGNEQFF. The CDR3 DNA follows: TGTGCCAGCAGCTCCCCGACTAGCGGGAGGGGCAATGAGCAGTTCTTC.

This clonotype was observed a few times. V usage is TRBV29-1 and J usage is TRBJ1-2; the match to TRBD1 covers 11 bases. With 1 base clipped from V and 8 bases from J, the junction kept 6 bases outside the gene matches. Per the germline V gene, CDR1 is SQVTM and CDR2 is ANQGSEA. The length of the CDR3 is 14 residues. CDR3 sequence (DNA): TGCAGCGTTGAAGGGACAGGGGGCGCGGGGGGCTACACCTTC. As protein: CSVEGTGGAGGYTF. Using reference TRBV29-1 and TRBJ1-2 for the parts outside the CDR3, the full variable domain is SAVISQKPSRDICQRGTSLTIQCQVDSQVTMMFWYRQQPGQSLTLIATANQGSEATYESGFVIDKFPISRPNLTFSTLTVSNMSPEDSSIYLCSVEGTGGAGGYTFGSGTRLTVV.

This clonotype showed up just once. The CDR3 ends on some other residue instead of the conserved phenylalanine or tryptophan, so this is likely a read error. The limits of the CDR3 on the DNA are not certain, so only TCRdb's listed CDR3 is given. The chain couples TRBV7-8 to TRBJ2-7; the D call of TRBD1 is as the table states it, not checked on the DNA. Germline V gives CDR1 SGHVS, CDR2 FQNEAQ. A total of 13 residues make up the CDR3, ends included. The CDR3 loop is CASSVFAGYEQYS.

V usage is TRBV4-3 and J usage is TRBJ1-6; 8 bases agree with TRBD1. The CDR3 spans 16 residues. Germline V gene sequence: CDR1 LGHNA, CDR2 YSLEER. The trim removed 5 bases at V and 10 bases at J, leaving 13 bases unmatched. DNA of the CDR3: TGCGCCAGCAGCAATCTAACTGGACAGGGTGGGTCACCCCTCCACTTT. Its protein product is CASSNLTGQGGSPLHF.

Comments on this clonotype: The conserved phenylalanine or tryptophan normally closing the CDR3 is absent here, so this likely arose from a read error. It is unclear where the CDR3 begins or ends on the DNA, so no DNA is shown, and the CDR3 is as TCRdb lists it. This chain links TRBV5-1 with TRBJ2-3; the table calls TRBD2, which could not be checked here. The germline CDR1 and CDR2 sequences are SGHRS and YFSETQ. Both ends counted, the CDR3 spans 15 residues. CDR3 protein: CASSTSGASTDTHYL.

Of note for this clonotype: This may be a read error, as it is one base from a much larger clone. The CDR3 does not close with the conserved phenylalanine or tryptophan, likely indicating a read error. The DNA is omitted, as the CDR3 cannot be located on it reliably, and the CDR3 follows TCRdb's listing. This CDR3 reads CASSFSITGGGGNTS. This chain connects TRBV11-2 to TRBJ1-2; TRBD1 reflects the table's D call only, with no check against the DNA. The CDR3 comprises 15 residues, both ends counted. Germline CDR1 and CDR2: SGHAT and FQNNGV.

This clonotype was seen at least ten times. The V gene is TRBV12-3 or TRBV12-4, the J gene TRBJ1-2; maybe TRBD1 (5 bases). V shed 5 bases and J shed 8 bases, with 15 bases lying between them. This CDR3 has 13 residues. The CDR3 reads CASSTSGSSGYTF. The CDR3 region has the DNA TGTGCCAGCAGTACATCAGGGTCGTCCGGCTACACCTTC.

On this clonotype itself: The junction departs from germline at one end; a sequencing error may be responsible. V and J are TRBV12-3 or TRBV12-4 and TRBJ2-7; TRBD2 aligns across 7 bases. There are 14 residues in the CDR3. The CDR3 reads CASSLAEENNEQYF. The CDR3 DNA follows: TGTGCCAGCAGTCTAGCGGAAGAGAACAACGAGCAGTACTTC.

This clonotype was seen only a few times. The junction departs from the called germline gene at one end, perhaps through a read error. The chain joins TRBV28 to TRBJ1-3; possibly TRBD1 for D (5 bases). Germline assignment: CDR1 MDHEN and CDR2 SYDVKM. CDR3 length: 14 amino acids. CDR3: CASSPDSSRNTIYF. The CDR3 DNA is TGTGCCAGCAGTCCCGACAGCTCTAGAAACACCATATATTTT.